This T cell receptor (beta chain) comes out of a study of T cells after yellow fever vaccination (dated 2019 in TCRdb). With respect to the entire study: The SMART-Seq v4 Ultra Low Input RNA kit was used to prepare libraries from fractions with low cell numbers. Two healthy male donors, one aged 18 to 29 and one aged 30 to 40 years, were included in the cohort. Bulk TCR alpha and beta repertoires were sequenced longitudinally to track T-cell clones before and after primary and booster YFV17D yellow fever vaccination. Blood samples were taken at several timepoints before and after primary and secondary immunization, and bulk PBMC replicates and cell subsets were isolated.

The treatment or condition label here, explained by the study, means: live attenuated yellow fever vaccine strain. A standard Ficoll-Paque protocol was used to isolate PBMCs from peripheral blood. Dynabeads CD4 and CD8 positive selection kits were used to isolate CD4 and CD8 T-cell fractions. RNA was extracted with TriZol from bulk PBMCs, CD4 and CD8 fractions, and dextramer-positive and dextramer-negative fractions. TCR cDNA was made using 5'RACE template switching, a step that added a universal primer site and unique molecular identifiers. Priming of cDNA synthesis was performed from both the TCR alpha and TCR beta constant segments. Two PCR steps were used to amplify libraries, with sample barcodes and sequencing adapters being added in the second step. Sequencing of libraries was performed on Illumina HiSeq 2500 (2x100 bp) or NovaSeq (2x150 bp). In the paper's pipeline: MIGEC was used to demultiplex reads and collapse the reads into UMI consensus sequences, and MiXCR was used for V(D)J alignment. Vaccine-responding clonotypes were defined with edgeR using replicate PBMC samples, requiring FDR below 0.01 and a log2 fold change above 5 up to day 15. CD4 or CD8 identity was assigned to each bulk clonotype according to whether the clonotype was present at higher abundance in the sequenced CD4 repertoire or the sequenced CD8 repertoire. TCRdb handled the public reads itself, with Q25 trimming in fastp and clone calling in MiXCR, and kept productive beta chains. Rows are unified per CDR3 protein, each entry keeping the most common DNA and genes. TCRdb's processing, not the authors' own work, is the source of the V and J calls. The sample records roughly 250,000 distinct CDR3 sequences, 10% to 15% of which are singletons. The top ten constitute 0.4% to 0.65% of the sample.

The sample holds a few counts of this clonotype. Its antigen is not yet known. No qualities accompany the bases; no much larger clone lies one base away. Here is what the overall study found, with its caveats: A small share of clonotypes occurred in both CD4 and CD8 compartments, likely arising from convergent recombination. Most clones expanded after primary vaccination were re-detected after the booster (about 95% of CD4 and roughly 87% of CD8), suggesting broad memory maintenance. The study included only two donors, which limits how far the findings can be generalized. The secondary T-cell response was weaker than the primary response but faster, peaking on day 5 instead of day 15. FACS-sorted repertoires could contain abundant contaminating clonotypes from the bulk population, so computational filtering was required.

Material: CD4+ T cells sorted from PBMCs, obtained 45 days after the yellow fever booster vaccination. The receptor's source is a young man who received the YFV17D yellow fever vaccine.

The CDR3 is CASRLGEHSNQPQHF. The DNA sequence is as follows: TGTGCCAGCAGACTAGGGGAACATAGCAATCAGCCCCAGCATTTT. The rearrangement joined TRBV7-8 to TRBJ1-5, with TRBD1 perhaps the D gene, on 5 matching bases. Counted from cysteine to phenylalanine, this CDR3 has 15 amino acids. Left in the record is the CDR3 DNA by itself, 45 bases read in frame from the first base. Sequences SGHVS (CDR1) and FQNEAQ (CDR2) are obtained from the germline V gene. Cut back by 6 bases and 0 bases, the V and J ends lie 12 bases apart.